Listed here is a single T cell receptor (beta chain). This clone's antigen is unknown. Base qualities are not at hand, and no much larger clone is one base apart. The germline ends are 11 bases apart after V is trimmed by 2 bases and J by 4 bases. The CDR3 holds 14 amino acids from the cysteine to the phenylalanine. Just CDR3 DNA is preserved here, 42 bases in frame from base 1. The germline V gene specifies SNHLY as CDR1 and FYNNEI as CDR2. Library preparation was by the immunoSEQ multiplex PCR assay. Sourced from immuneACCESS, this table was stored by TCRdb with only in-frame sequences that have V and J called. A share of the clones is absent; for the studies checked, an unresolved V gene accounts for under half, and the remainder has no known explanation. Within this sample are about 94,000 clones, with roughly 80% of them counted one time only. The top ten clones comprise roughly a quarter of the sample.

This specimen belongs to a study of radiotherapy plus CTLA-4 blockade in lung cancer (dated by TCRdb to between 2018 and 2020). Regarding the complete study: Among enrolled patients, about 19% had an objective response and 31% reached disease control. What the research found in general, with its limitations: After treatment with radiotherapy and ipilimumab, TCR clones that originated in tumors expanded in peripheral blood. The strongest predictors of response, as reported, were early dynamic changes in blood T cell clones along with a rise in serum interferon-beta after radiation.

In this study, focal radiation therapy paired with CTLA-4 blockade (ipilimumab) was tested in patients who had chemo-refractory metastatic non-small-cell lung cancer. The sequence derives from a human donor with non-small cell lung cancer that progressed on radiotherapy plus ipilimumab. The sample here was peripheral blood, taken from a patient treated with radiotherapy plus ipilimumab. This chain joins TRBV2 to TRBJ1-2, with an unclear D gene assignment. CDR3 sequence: CASSELVGSYGYTF. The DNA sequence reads TGTGCCAGCAGTGAACTCGTAGGGAGCTATGGCTACACCTTC. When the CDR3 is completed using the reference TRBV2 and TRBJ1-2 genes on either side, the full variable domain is EPEVTQTPSHQVTQMGQEVILRCVPISNHLYFYWYRQILGQKVEFLVSFYNNEISEKSEIFDDQFSVERPDGSNFTLKIRSTKLEDSAMYFCASSELVGSYGYTFGSGTRLTVV.